The following is a T cell receptor (beta chain) sequence with its context. This record belongs to a study of CD4 and CD8 cells across lung adenocarcinoma regions. TCRdb independently ran MiXCR on the PCR reads; one entry per CDR3 protein. This table holds about 5,200 distinct CDR3 sequences, 45% to 50% found once. CDR1 is SGHTA, CDR2 FQGNSA, per germline. V was clipped by 5 bases and J by 5 bases, with 12 bases between them. The CDR3 has 13 amino acids. The source is a male donor with lung adenocarcinoma. The CD4 and CD8 labels of this study may be unreliable. The rearrangement joins TRBV7-2 to TRBJ2-5, with unresolved D. The specimen sequenced was CD4+ T cells from the margin of a lung tumor. Here the CDR3 reads CASSPNLWETQYF. For the CDR3, the DNA is TGTGCCAGCAGCCCAAACCTCTGGGAGACCCAGTACTTC.